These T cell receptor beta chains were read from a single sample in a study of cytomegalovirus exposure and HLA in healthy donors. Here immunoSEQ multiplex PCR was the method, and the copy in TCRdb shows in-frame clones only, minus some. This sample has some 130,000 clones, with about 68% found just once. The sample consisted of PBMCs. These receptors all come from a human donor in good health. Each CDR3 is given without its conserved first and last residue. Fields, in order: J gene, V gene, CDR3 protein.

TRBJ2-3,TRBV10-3,AISKTSEGADTQY
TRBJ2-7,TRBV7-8,ASSLVNLGQFG
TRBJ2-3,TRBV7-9,ASSFSQASGRTDTQY
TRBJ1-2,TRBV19,ASSPGTGNYGYT
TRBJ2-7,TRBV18,ASSPSTGPYEQY
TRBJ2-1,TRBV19,ASSIRLAGGYNEQF
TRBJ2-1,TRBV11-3,ASSLQQGQDEQF
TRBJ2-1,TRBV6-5,ASSYRTGSYNEQF
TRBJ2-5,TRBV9,ASSVGQGQGSQETQY
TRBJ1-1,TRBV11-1,ASSLGGRVEAF
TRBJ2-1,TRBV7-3,ASSYGQGTTNEQF
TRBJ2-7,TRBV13,ASSLGDRDVYEQY
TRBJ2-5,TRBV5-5,ASSPPGTEETQY
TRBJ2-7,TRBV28,ASGGRTTHYEQY
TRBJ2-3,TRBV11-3,ASSLVASTGGTDTQY
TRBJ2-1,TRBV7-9,ASSPWGRTNNEQF
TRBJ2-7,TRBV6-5,ASARDRGSYEQY
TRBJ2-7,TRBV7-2,ASSSTGQGYEQY
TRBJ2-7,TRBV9,ASSASTGGAYEQY
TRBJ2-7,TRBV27,ASSLSAGPYEQY
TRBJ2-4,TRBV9,ASSRDRAGNIQY
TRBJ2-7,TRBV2,ASLRDITYEQY
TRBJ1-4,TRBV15,ATSRARDRVNEKLF
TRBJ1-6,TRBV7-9,ASSGSNSPLH
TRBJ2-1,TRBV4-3,ASSRDRGNEQF
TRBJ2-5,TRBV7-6,ASSQRLAGGETQY
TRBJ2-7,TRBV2,ASRQNTEQY
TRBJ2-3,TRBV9,ASSQRLAGGPDTQY
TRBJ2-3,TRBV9,ASSVGHRWGQGTDTQY
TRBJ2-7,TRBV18,ASSPAGSTPSSLAEQY
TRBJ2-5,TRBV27,ASSQASGSKRTQY
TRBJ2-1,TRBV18,ASSRRTGTSGNDEQF
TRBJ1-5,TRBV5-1,ASSKTGDLNQPQH
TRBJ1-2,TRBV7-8,ASSQAVNYGYT
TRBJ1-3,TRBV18,ASSTDRGGGNTIY
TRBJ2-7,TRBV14,ASSQGKAGDKGEQY
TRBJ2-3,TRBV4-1,ASSQVTSGRDADTQY
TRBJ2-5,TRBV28,ASSLFPRQGDPETQY
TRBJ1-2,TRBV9,ASSVGTGNYGYT
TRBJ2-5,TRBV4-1,ASSRGGQGFQETQY
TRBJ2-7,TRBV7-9,ASSLPTSGYEQY
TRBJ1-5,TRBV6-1,ASKPPNQPQH
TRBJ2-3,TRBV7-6,ASSLGAGLLTDTQY
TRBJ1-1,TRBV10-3,AIRDRLVNTEAF
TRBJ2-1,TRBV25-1,ASGSSGGNYNEQF
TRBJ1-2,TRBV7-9,ASHQTGLLKYGYP